This paragraph reports one TCR beta chain. Its antigen is unidentified. The data stem from a study of graft-versus-host responses after intestinal transplantation. Study information: The study gave all recipients anti-thymocyte globulin induction, then tacrolimus and steroids for approximately three years. The study, taken as a whole, reports: Recipient marrow showed GvH clones, some seen first in ileum or blood.

The repertoire was sequenced with immunoSEQ multiplex PCR; TCRdb's copy has only in-frame clones and lacks some. The table has 100,000 to 130,000 clones, approximately 88% seen once. V lost 3 bases to trimming and J lost 4 bases, with 14 bases between them. Germline CDR1 and CDR2: SGDLS and YYNGEE. This CDR3 comprises 15 residues. The sequencing here drew on unstimulated CD4+ T cells sorted from spleen or lymph node cells, taken before transplant. This receptor was obtained from a human donor who was the organ donor for an intestinal transplant. This sequence joins TRBV9 and TRBJ2-1; D possibly corresponds to TRBD1 (6 bases). The CDR3 bases are TGTGCCAGCAGCGCGACAGGACCAATTTACAATGAGCAGTTCTTC. Translated, it gives CASSATGPIYNEQFF.